What follows are 9 T cell receptor beta chains derived from one specimen sequenced in a study of shared clonotypes between healthy human individuals (TCRdb year 2020). The protocol used for the library was the immunoSEQ multiplex PCR assay. The table was pulled from immuneACCESS by TCRdb, which kept in-frame rearrangements only. Such tables lose some clones; where checked, under half of the loss comes from unresolved V genes, and the rest has no known cause. A total of about half a million clones appear in this sample, approximately 81% of them only once. The ten largest clones represent about 13% of the sample. Material: PBMCs. All receptors derive from a middle-aged woman in good health. Some clones in this sample may be carry-over from other donors' samples.

This chain links TRBV11-2 with TRBJ1-1; D might be TRBD1 (5 bases). V dropped 1 base and J dropped 7 bases, with 13 bases sitting between them. The CDR3 spans 14 residues. CDR1 is SGHAT, CDR2 FQNNGV, per germline. Written as DNA, the CDR3 is TGTGCCAGCAGCTTAGCGGGCAGGGCGAATGAAGCTTTCTTT. This encodes CASSLAGRANEAFF. The complete variable domain, with remaining parts taken from reference TRBV11-2 and TRBJ1-1, reads EAGVAQSPRYKIIEKRQSVAFWCNPISGHATLYWYQQILGQGPKLLIQFQNNGVVDDSQLPKDRFSAERLKGVDSTLKIQPAKLEDSAVYLCASSLAGRANEAFFGQGTRLTVV.

V usage is TRBV5-1 and J usage is TRBJ1-5; 7 bases agree with TRBD1. With V trimmed by 4 bases and J by 0 bases, 7 bases remained unmatched. CDR1 is SGHRS and CDR2 is YFSETQ in the germline V gene. The CDR3 loop spans 16 amino acids. CDR3 in DNA: TGCGCCAGCAGCATAGGGGACAGCTATAGCAATCAGCCCCAGCATTTT. Encoded protein: CASSIGDSYSNQPQHF.

V usage is TRBV7-2 and J usage is TRBJ1-3; D remains unclear. This CDR3 comprises 15 residues. Germline V gives CDR1 SGHTA, CDR2 FQGNSA. Trimming shortened V by 1 base and J by 0 bases, and 7 bases separated the two germline ends. The CDR3, as DNA: TGTGCCAGCAGCTTAGGCAGGCACTCTGGAAACACCATATATTTT. As protein: CASSLGRHSGNTIYF.

The rearrangement joins TRBV21-1 to TRBJ2-7; TRBD2, as called in the table, went unchecked against the DNA. TRBV21-1 is classified as a pseudogene. The CDR3 covers 14 residues. CDR3 in amino acids: CASSKRCLNYEQYF. CDR3 DNA sequence: TGTGCCAGCAGCAAACGGTGTCTTAACTACGAGCAGTACTTC.

J is TRBJ2-1 and V is TRBV11-1; TRBD2 matches 8 bases. CDR3 length: 18 amino acids. J lost 1 base, V lost 7 bases, and 15 bases had no gene match. Germline CDR1 reads SGHAT; CDR2 reads FQDESV (reference sequence). Here the CDR3 reads CASTRLPGGPGSYNEQFF. The DNA for the CDR3 is TGTGCCAGCACCCGACTACCGGGAGGGCCGGGGTCCTACAATGAGCAGTTCTTC.

On this clone itself: One base away lies a much larger clone, so this may be a sequencing read error. The chain couples TRBV19 to TRBJ1-2; D not resolved. V was trimmed by 4 bases and J by 7 bases, leaving 13 bases between them. The CDR3 is 13 residues long. Germline CDR1 is LNHDA and CDR2 is SQIVND (reference sequence). The CDR3 loop reads CASSTIQRSGYTF. The CDR3 nucleotides read TGTGCCAGTAGTACCATTCAGAGAAGTGGCTACACCTTC. Using reference TRBV19 and TRBJ1-2 for the parts outside the CDR3, the full variable domain is DGGITQSPKYLFRKEGQNVTLSCEQNLNHDAMYWYRQDPGQGLRLIYYSQIVNDFQKGDIAEGYSVSREKKESFPLTVTSAQKNPTAFYLCASSTIQRSGYTFGSGTRLTVV.

Concerning this clone itself: A much larger clone is a single base away; this may be a read error. This sample also contains other DNA sequences that code for the same CDR3. The V and J genes are TRBV28 and TRBJ2-7; tentative D call: TRBD2 (6 bases). The germline V and J ends were trimmed by 7 bases and 7 bases, with 23 bases remaining between them. The CDR3 sequence is 15 residues long. Germline V gives CDR1 MDHEN, CDR2 SYDVKM. The CDR3 reads CASTGRASGLKEQYF. The CDR3 bases are TGTGCCAGCACCGGTCGGGCCAGCGGGCTAAAAGAGCAGTACTTC.

The CDR3 region is CATSRDPAAGELFF. CDR3 in DNA: TGTGCCACCAGCAGAGATCCGGCCGCCGGGGAGCTGTTTTTT. The J gene is TRBJ2-2, the V gene TRBV15; D unresolved. The CDR3 runs 14 residues. CDR1 is LNHNV and CDR2 is YYDKDF in the germline V gene (reference sequence). V lost 0 bases, J lost 6 bases, and 8 bases lay in between.

V and J are TRBV4-3 and TRBJ2-1, with 11 bases aligning to TRBD2. The CDR3 runs 17 residues. V lost 1 base to trimming and J lost 3 bases; unmatched junction nucleotides: 5. Germline lookup yields CDR1 LGHNA and CDR2 YSLEER. The CDR3 DNA is TGCGCCAGCAGCCAAGGTCTAGCGGGAGGCGTCTACAATGAGCAGTTCTTC. Amino acid sequence: CASSQGLAGGVYNEQFF.